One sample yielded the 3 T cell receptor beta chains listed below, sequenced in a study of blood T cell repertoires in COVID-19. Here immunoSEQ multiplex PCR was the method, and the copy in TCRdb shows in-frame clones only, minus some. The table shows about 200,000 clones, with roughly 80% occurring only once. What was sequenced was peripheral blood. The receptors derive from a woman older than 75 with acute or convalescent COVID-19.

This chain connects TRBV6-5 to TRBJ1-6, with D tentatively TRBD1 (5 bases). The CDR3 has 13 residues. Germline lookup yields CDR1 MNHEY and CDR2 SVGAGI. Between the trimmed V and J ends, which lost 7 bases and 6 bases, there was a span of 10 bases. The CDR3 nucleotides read TGTGCCAGCACAGGGACTGCTAATTCACCCCTCCACTTT. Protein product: CASTGTANSPLHF.

As DNA, the CDR3 is TGTGCCAGCAGCTTAGACTTTCTCCTAGCGGGATACGTTGAGCAGTTCTTC. Translated, it gives CASSLDFLLAGYVEQFF. The chain links TRBV11-2 to TRBJ2-1, with 9 nucleotides matching TRBD2. V lost 0 bases and J lost 9; bases outside the gene matches: 12. Germline lookup yields CDR1 SGHAT and CDR2 FQNNGV. The CDR3 is 17 residues long.

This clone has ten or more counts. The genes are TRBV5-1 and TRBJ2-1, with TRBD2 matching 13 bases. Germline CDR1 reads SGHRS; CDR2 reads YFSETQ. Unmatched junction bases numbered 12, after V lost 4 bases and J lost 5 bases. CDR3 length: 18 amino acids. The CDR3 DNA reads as TGCGCCAGCAGCCGGACTAGCGGGAGTATGGGGACCAACAATGAGCAGTTCTTC. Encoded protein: CASSRTSGSMGTNNEQFF.